This TCR beta chain was recorded in a study of blood T cell repertoires in COVID-19. This CDR3 has 15 residues. Germline V gene data show CDR1 as SGHRS and CDR2 as YFSETQ. Trimming removed 1 base from V and 7 bases from J; junction bases left unmatched: 5. TCRdb keeps only in-frame clones here, not all; method: immunoSEQ multiplex PCR. Here the sample spans 250,000 or so clones, around 89% being singletons. Only one count was recorded for this clone. This clonotype was sampled from a man aged 35-49 years who had recovered from COVID-19. V gene TRBV5-1 combines with J gene TRBJ2-1; 10 bases fit TRBD2. The material sequenced was PBMCs or T cells enriched from blood (not recorded which). The CDR3: CASSLTASGSNEQFF. CDR3 DNA: TGCGCCAGCAGCTTGACGGCTAGCGGGAGTAATGAGCAGTTCTTC.